This TCR beta chain was retrieved from a study of STAT5B mutations in CD4+ large granular lymphocyte leukemia. The assay was immunoSEQ multiplex PCR, and TCRdb's table has in-frame clones only and misses some. Of 23,000 or so clones listed, 70% to 85% were seen once; the top ten hold less than 4.5%. Controls came from buffy coats of healthy blood donors. Germline V gene data show CDR1 as MNHEY and CDR2 as SVGAGI. Trimming shortened V by 4 bases and J by 6 bases, and 12 bases separated the two germline ends. The CDR3 sequence is 13 residues long. Sequenced material: CD4+ T cells from blood buffy coats. The clonotype comes from a human donor in good health. The chain links TRBV6-5 to TRBJ1-1, with unresolved D. The CDR3 DNA sequence: TGTGCCAGCAGTTGGTCACGGGAGGCTGAAGCTTTCTTT. This sequence encodes CASSWSREAEAFF.